This T cell receptor beta chain was captured by sequencing in a study of blood T cell repertoires in COVID-19. Turning to the study itself: Specimens from acute and convalescent COVID-19 originated in the United States, Italy and Spain.

Source study methods: Quantification of nucleated cells was approximated via reference gene primer amplification. Some clones are missing from TCRdb's copy, which holds only in-frame ones; the method was immunoSEQ multiplex PCR. The D gene and trimming were derived from the DNA, and the V and J assignments and clone size from that table. Here the sample spans a few hundred thousand clones, approximately 93% being singletons. Participants spanned ages roughly 18 to 95 years and resided in roughly 22 US areas. The study assigned cohorts using participant-reported clinical history. The source of this sequence is a woman aged 40 to 50 who had been exposed to COVID-19. Sequencing input: PBMCs or T cells enriched from blood (not recorded which).

CDR3 protein: CASSSSGRSDTQYF. The CDR3 region has the DNA TGTGCCAGCAGTTCGTCCGGGAGATCGGATACGCAGTATTTT. The chain is built from TRBV6-5 and TRBJ2-3; D possibly corresponds to TRBD2 (6 bases). Germline CDR1 and CDR2: MNHEY and SVGAGI. V was trimmed by 4 bases and J by 6 bases, leaving 14 bases between them. CDR3 length: 14 residues.